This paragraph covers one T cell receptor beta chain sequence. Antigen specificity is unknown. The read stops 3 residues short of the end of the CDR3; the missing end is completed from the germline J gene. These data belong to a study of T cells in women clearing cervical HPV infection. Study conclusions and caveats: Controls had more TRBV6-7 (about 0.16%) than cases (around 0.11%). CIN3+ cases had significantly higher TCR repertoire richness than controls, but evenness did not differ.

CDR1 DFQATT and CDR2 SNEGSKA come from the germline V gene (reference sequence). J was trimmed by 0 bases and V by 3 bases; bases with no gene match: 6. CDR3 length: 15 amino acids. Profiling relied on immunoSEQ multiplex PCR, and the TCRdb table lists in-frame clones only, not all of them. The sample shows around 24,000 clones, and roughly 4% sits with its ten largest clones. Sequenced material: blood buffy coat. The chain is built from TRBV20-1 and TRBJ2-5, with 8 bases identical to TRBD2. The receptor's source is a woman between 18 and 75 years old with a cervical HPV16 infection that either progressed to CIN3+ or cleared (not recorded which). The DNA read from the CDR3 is TGCAGTGCTAGTCGTCTTAGCGGGGACCAAGAGACC. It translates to CSASRLSGDQET. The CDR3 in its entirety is CSASRLSGDQETQYF.